A selection of T cell receptor beta chains follows, all from one sample in a study of T-cell memory formation after mild COVID-19. TCRdb passed the 5' RACE reads through MiXCR, listing each CDR3 protein once. This table has 350,000 to 450,000 distinct CDR3 sequences, about an eighth appearing once. Material: PBMCs or a T cell subset sorted from them (not recorded which). The receptor set was obtained from a young man who had mild COVID-19 (a few samples of this study predate the infection). Cell type and time point are not known. CDR3s include the opening cysteine and the closing phenylalanine or tryptophan. A D gene is named only where the DNA matches it firmly. Clone size, where shown, is once, few, many, or a class for clones that have expanded.

clone size	V gene	J gene	D gene	CDR3 DNA	CDR3 protein
.	TRBV20-1	TRBJ2-5	.	TGCAGTGCTAACCGGGCCCAAGAGACCCAGTACTTC	CSANRAQETQYF
few	TRBV12-3/TRBV12-4	TRBJ2-5	TRBD2	TGTGCCAGCAGTCCCGGGACTAGCGGGGGCCTCCAGTACTTC	CASSPGTSGGLQYF
few	TRBV10-3	TRBJ2-6	TRBD2	TGTGCCACAGGGCGGGGGGGCCATGGTGGGGCCAACGTCCTGACTTTC	CATGRGGHGGANVLTF
.	TRBV5-8	TRBJ2-7	TRBD2	TGTGCCAGCAGCTTGACCGGGACTACCGTCTCCTACGAGCAGTACTTC	CASSLTGTTVSYEQYF
.	TRBV7-2	TRBJ2-1	TRBD2	TGTGCCAGCAGCTCGCCGGGACTAGCGGGAAGATATACTGGTGAGCAGTTCTTC	CASSSPGLAGRYTGEQFF
.	TRBV7-9	TRBJ2-2	.	TGTGCCAGCAGCGAATGGGACCTTACCAGGGAGCTGTTTTTT	CASSEWDLTRELFF
.	TRBV7-9	TRBJ1-2	.	TGTGCCAGCAGCCAAGGGGATAGCGGCTACACCTTC	CASSQGDSGYTF
few	TRBV12-5	TRBJ1-5	TRBD1	TGTGCTAGTGGATCTGGACAGGGCAATCAGCCCCAGCATTTT	CASGSGQGNQPQHF
many	TRBV7-2	TRBJ1-2	TRBD1	TGTGCCAGCAGCTTACAGGGGGCCCTTGATTATGGCTACACCTTC	CASSLQGALDYGYTF
many	TRBV18	TRBJ2-7	.	TGTGCCAGCTCACCCCCGGGGGAGCAGTACTTC	CASSPPGEQYF